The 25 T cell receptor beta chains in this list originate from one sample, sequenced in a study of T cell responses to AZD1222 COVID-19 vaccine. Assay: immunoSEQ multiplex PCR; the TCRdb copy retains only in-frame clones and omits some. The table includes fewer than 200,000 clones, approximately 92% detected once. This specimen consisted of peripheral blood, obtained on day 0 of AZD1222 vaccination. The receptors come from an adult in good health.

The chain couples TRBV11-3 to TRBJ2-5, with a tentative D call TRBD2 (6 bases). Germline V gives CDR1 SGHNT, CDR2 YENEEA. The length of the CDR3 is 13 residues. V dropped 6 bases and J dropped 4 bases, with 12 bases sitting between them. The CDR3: CASSQTGVETQYF. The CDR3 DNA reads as TGTGCCAGCAGTCAGACGGGGGTAGAGACCCAGTACTTC.

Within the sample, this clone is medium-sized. The CDR3 spells CASSFLNEQFF. As DNA, the CDR3 is TGTGCCAGCAGCTTTTTAAATGAGCAGTTCTTC. The V and J genes are TRBV11-2 and TRBJ2-1; no clear D. The CDR3 spans 11 residues. V was pared by 3 bases and J by 7 bases, with 4 bases between. Germline lookup yields CDR1 SGHAT and CDR2 FQNNGV.

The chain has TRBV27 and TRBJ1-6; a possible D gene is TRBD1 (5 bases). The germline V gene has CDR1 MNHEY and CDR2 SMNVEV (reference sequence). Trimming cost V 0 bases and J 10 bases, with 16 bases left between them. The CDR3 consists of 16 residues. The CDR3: CASSLSFGTGGSPLHF. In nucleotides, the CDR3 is TGTGCCAGCAGTTTATCCTTCGGCACCGGGGGGTCACCCCTCCACTTT.

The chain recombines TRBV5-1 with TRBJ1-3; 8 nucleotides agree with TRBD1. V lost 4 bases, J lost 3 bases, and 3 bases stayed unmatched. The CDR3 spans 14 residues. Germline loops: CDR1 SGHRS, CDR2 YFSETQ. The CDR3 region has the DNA TGCGCCAGCAGCCTGGGACAGGATGGAAACACCATATATTTT. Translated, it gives CASSLGQDGNTIYF. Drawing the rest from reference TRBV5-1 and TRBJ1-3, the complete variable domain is KAGVTQTPRYLIKTRGQQVTLSCSPISGHRSVSWYQQTPGQGLQFLFEYFSETQRNKGNFPGRFSGRQFSNSRSEMNVSTLELGDSALYLCASSLGQDGNTIYFGEGSWLTVV.

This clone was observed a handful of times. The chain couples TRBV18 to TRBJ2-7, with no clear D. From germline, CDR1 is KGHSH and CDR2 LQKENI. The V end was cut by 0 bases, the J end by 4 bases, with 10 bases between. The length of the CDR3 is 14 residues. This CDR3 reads CASSPPSLSYEQYF. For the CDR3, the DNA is TGTGCCAGCTCACCACCGTCCCTTTCATACGAGCAGTACTTC.

The CDR3: CASSAGPARGYTF. DNA of the CDR3: TGCGCCAGCAGTGCCGGCCCTGCTCGAGGCTACACCTTC. V usage is TRBV10-1 and J usage is TRBJ1-2; D call uncertain. In germline, CDR1 is WNHNN, CDR2 SYGVQD (reference sequence). The CDR3 is 13 residues long. Between the trimmed V and J ends, which lost 4 bases and 8 bases, there was a span of 14 bases.

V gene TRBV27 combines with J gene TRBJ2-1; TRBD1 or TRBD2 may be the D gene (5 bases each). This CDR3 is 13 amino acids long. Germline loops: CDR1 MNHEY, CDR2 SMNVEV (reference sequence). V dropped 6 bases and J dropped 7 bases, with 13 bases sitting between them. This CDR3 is CASRPLGENEQFF. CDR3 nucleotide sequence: TGTGCCAGCAGGCCTTTGGGGGAGAATGAGCAGTTCTTC.

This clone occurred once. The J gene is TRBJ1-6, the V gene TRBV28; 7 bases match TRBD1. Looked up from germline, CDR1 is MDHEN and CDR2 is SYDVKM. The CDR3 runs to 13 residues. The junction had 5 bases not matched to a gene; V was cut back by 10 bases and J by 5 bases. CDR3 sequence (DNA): TGTGCCACCCGACAGGGACATAATTCACCCCTCCACTTT. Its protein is CATRQGHNSPLHF.

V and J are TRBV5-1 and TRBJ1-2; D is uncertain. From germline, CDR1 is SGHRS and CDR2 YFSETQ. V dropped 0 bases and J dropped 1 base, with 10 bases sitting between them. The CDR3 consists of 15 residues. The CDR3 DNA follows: TGCGCCAGCAGCTTGGATCGGACGGATAACTATGGCTACACCTTC. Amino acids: CASSLDRTDNYGYTF.

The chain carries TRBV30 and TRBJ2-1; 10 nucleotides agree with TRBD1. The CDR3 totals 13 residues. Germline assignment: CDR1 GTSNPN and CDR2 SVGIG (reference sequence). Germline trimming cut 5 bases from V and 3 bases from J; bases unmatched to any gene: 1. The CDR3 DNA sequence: TGTGCCTGGGGGACAGGGGTCTACAATGAGCAGTTCTTC. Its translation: CAWGTGVYNEQFF. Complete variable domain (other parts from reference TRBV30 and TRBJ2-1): SQTIHQWPATLVQPVGSPLSLECTVEGTSNPNLYWYRQAAGRGLQLLFYSVGIGQISSEVPQNLSASRPQDRQFILSSKKLLLSDSGFYLCAWGTGVYNEQFFGPGTRLTVL.

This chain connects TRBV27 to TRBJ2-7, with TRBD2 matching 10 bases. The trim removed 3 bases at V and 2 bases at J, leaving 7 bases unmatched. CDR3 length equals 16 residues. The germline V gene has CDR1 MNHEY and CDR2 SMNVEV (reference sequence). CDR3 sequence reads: CASSFLASGSPYEQYF. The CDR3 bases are TGTGCCAGCAGTTTTTTGGCTAGCGGGAGCCCCTACGAGCAGTACTTC.

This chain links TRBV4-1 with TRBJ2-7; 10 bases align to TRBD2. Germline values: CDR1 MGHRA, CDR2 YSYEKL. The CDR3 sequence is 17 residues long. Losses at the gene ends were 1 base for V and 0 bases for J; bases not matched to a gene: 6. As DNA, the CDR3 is TGCGCCAGCAGCCAAGTTCGGCTAGCGGGGGCCTCCTACGAGCAGTACTTC. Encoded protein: CASSQVRLAGASYEQYF.

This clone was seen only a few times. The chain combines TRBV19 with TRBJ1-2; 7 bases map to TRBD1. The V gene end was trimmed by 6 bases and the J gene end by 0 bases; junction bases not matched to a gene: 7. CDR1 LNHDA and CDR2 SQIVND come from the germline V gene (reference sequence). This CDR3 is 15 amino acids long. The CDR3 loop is CASRRTGLTNYGYTF. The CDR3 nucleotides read TGTGCCAGTAGGCGGACAGGACTAACTAACTATGGCTACACCTTC.

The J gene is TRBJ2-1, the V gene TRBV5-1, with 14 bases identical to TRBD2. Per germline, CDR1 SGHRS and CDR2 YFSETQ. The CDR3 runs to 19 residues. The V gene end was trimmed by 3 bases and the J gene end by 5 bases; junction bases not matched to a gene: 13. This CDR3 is CASSSPVTSGRVPHNEQFF. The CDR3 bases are TGCGCCAGCAGCTCCCCTGTGACTAGCGGGAGGGTACCCCACAATGAGCAGTTCTTC. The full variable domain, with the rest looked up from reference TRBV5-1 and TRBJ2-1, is KAGVTQTPRYLIKTRGQQVTLSCSPISGHRSVSWYQQTPGQGLQFLFEYFSETQRNKGNFPGRFSGRQFSNSRSEMNVSTLELGDSALYLCASSSPVTSGRVPHNEQFFGPGTRLTVL.

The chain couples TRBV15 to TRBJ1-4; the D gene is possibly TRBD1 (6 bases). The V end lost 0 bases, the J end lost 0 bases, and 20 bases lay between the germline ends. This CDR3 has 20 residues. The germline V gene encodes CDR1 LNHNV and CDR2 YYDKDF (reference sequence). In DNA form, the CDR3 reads TGTGCCACCAGCAGAGACCATAAATTGGGGGGCCCTACAACTAATGAAAAACTGTTTTTT. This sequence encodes CATSRDHKLGGPTTNEKLFF. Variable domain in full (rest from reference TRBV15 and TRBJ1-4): DAMVIQNPRYQVTQFGKPVTLSCSQTLNHNVMYWYQQKSSQAPKLLFHYYDKDFNNEADTPDNFQSRRPNTSFCFLDIRSPGLGDTAMYLCATSRDHKLGGPTTNEKLFFGSGTQLSVL.

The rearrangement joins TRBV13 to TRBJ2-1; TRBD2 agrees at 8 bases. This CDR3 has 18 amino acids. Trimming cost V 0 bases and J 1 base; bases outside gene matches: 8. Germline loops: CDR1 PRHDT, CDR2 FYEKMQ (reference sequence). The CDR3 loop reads CASSLGNSGEGSYNEQFF. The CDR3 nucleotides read TGTGCCAGCAGCTTAGGTAATAGCGGGGAGGGGTCCTACAATGAGCAGTTCTTC. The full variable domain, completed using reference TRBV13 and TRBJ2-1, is AAGVIQSPRHLIKEKRETATLKCYPIPRHDTVYWYQQGPGQDPQFLISFYEKMQSDKGSIPDRFSAQQFSDYHSELNMSSLELGDSALYFCASSLGNSGEGSYNEQFFGPGTRLTVL.

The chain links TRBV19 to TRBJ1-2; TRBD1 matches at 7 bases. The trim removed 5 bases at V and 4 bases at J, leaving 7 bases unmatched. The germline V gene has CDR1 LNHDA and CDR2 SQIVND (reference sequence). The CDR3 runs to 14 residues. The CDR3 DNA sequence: TGTGCCAGTAGTGCTCACAGGGGATCCTATGGCTACACCTTC. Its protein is CASSAHRGSYGYTF.

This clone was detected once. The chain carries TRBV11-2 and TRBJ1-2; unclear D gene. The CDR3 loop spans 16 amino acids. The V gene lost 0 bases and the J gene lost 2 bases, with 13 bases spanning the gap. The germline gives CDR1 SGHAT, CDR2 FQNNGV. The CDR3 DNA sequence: TGTGCCAGCAGCTTAGATCCCGTTGGCGGGAACTATGGCTACACCTTC. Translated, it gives CASSLDPVGGNYGYTF. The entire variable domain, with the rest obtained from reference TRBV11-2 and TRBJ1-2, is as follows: EAGVAQSPRYKIIEKRQSVAFWCNPISGHATLYWYQQILGQGPKLLIQFQNNGVVDDSQLPKDRFSAERLKGVDSTLKIQPAKLEDSAVYLCASSLDPVGGNYGYTFGSGTRLTVV.

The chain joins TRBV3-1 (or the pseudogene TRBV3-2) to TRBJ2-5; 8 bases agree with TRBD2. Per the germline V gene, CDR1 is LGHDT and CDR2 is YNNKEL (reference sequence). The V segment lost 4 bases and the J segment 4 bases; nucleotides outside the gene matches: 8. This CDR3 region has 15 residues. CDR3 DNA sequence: TGTGCCAGCAGCCCACGGGGGGGGCTAGGAGAGACCCAGTACTTC. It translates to CASSPRGGLGETQYF.

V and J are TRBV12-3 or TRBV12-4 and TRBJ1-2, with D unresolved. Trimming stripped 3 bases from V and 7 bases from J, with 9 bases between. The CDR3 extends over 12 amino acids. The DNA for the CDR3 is TGTGCCAGCAGTTTCACCCGGATTGGCTACACCTTC. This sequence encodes CASSFTRIGYTF.

CDR3 residues: CASSQDGNSNTEAFF. For the CDR3, the DNA is TGCGCCAGCAGCCAAGATGGGAATTCGAACACTGAAGCTTTCTTT. The chain couples TRBV4-1 to TRBJ1-1; D gene unclear. V was pared by 0 bases and J by 1 base, with 9 bases between. Germline CDR1 MGHRA, CDR2 YSYEKL. The CDR3 loop spans 15 amino acids.

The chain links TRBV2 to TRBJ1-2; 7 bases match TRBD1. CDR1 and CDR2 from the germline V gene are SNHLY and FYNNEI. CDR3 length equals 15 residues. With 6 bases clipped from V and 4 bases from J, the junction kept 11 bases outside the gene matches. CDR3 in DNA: TGTGCCAGCAGGGAACTCGGGACAGCTAGCTATGGCTACACCTTC. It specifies CASRELGTASYGYTF.

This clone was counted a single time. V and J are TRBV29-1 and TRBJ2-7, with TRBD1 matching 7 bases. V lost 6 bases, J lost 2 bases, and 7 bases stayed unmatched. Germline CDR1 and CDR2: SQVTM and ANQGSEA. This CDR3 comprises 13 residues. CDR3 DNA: TGCAGCGTCAAGGGACAGTATACCTACGAGCAGTACTTC. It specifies CSVKGQYTYEQYF.

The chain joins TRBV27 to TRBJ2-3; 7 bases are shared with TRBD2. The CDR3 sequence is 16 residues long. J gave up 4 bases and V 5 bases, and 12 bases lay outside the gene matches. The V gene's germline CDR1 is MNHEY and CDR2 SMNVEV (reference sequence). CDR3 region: CASSPTLAGVADTQYF. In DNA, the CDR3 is TGTGCCAGCAGTCCGACACTCGCGGGAGTTGCAGATACGCAGTATTTT.

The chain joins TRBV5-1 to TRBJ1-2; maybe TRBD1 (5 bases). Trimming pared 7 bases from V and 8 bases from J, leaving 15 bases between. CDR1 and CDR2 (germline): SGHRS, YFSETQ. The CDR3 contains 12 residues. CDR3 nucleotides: TGCGCCAGCTCCCCGGGGGAGGAAGGCTACACCTTC. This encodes CASSPGEEGYTF. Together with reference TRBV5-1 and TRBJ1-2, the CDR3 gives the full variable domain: KAGVTQTPRYLIKTRGQQVTLSCSPISGHRSVSWYQQTPGQGLQFLFEYFSETQRNKGNFPGRFSGRQFSNSRSEMNVSTLELGDSALYLCASSPGEEGYTFGSGTRLTVV.